A selection of T cell receptor beta chains follows, all from one sample in a study of blood T cells in healthy people across ages. TCRdb called the 5' RACE reads again in MiXCR, with one record for every CDR3 protein. The sample gives 1.5 million to 2 million distinct CDR3 sequences, around 48% of which show up once; roughly 2.1% is in the top ten. Sequenced material: blood. The source of these receptors is a woman in her 40s in good health. Both conserved end residues are part of each CDR3. Fields, in order: J gene, V gene, clone size, D gene, CDR3 protein. D genes are given only for firm matches. Part of the rows lack a size; the others show once, few, many or a class for expanded clones.

TRBJ2-1,TRBV21-1,few,-,CASSKVRQTNNEQFF
TRBJ2-1,TRBV4-1,few,TRBD2,CASSQVLAGTYNEQFF
TRBJ1-1,TRBV11-2,few,TRBD1,CASSLAGQGNTEAFF
TRBJ2-7,TRBV7-9,-,-,CARVILRHSYEQYF
TRBJ2-7,TRBV28,-,TRBD1,CASSARQGFTYEQYF
TRBJ2-4,TRBV6-2/TRBV6-3,-,-,CASSYAQGLAKNIQYF
TRBJ1-5,TRBV12-3/TRBV12-4,-,TRBD1,CASSQRQGNSNQPQHF
TRBJ1-5,TRBV12-3/TRBV12-4,few,TRBD1,CASSGDRGHQPQHF
TRBJ2-7,TRBV10-3,few,TRBD1,CAIGQGYEQYF
TRBJ2-1,TRBV9,few,-,CASNAGANEQFF
TRBJ2-3,TRBV12-3/TRBV12-4,-,-,CASSPTYSTDTQYF
TRBJ2-3,TRBV11-2,-,-,CASSSGQNTQYF
TRBJ2-7,TRBV6-2/TRBV6-3,-,-,CASSTPRTTTYEQYF
TRBJ1-2,TRBV4-2,-,-,CASSPRQDSNYGYTF
TRBJ2-5,TRBV9,-,TRBD2,CASSFGLAGGPETQYF
TRBJ1-5,TRBV12-3/TRBV12-4,-,TRBD1,CASSLRTGGNQPQHF
TRBJ2-7,TRBV27,-,TRBD2,CASSSERTSGGAYEQYF
TRBJ2-7,TRBV28,-,TRBD1,CASSFPGGQGIDGEQYF
TRBJ2-4,TRBV5-5,-,TRBD2,CASSFARSSGGATRAKNIQYF
TRBJ2-6,TRBV6-2/TRBV6-3,-,TRBD1,CASSYLVGQGTSSGANVLTF
TRBJ2-3,TRBV4-1,-,-,CASSQDHDRSTDTQYF
TRBJ2-3,TRBV7-2,-,TRBD2,CASSFQSGGVTDTQYF
TRBJ2-1,TRBV7-2,few,TRBD2,CASSSKGLSGNEQFF
TRBJ1-4,TRBV7-2,few,-,CASSSRPAEKLFF
TRBJ1-2,TRBV9,-,TRBD1,CASSVATGMSSDYGYTF
TRBJ1-6,TRBV27,few,-,CASSFDSPLHF
TRBJ2-6,TRBV4-3,few,-,CASSQGRGQSTGANVLTF